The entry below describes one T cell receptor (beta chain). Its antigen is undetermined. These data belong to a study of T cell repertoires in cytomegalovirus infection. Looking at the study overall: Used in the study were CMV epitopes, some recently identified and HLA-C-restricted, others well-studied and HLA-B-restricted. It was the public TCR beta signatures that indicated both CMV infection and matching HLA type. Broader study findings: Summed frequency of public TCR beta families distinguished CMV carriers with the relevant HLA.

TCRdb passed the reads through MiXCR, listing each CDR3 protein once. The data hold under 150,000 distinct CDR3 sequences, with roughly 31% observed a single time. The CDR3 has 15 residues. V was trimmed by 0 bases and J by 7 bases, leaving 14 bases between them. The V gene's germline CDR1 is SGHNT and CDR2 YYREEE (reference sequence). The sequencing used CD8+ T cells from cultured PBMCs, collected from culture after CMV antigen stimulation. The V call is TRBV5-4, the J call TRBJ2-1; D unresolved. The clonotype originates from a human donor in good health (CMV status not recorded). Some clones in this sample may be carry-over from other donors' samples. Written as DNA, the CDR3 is TGTGCCAGCAGCTTGGGACCAATTACGCAGAATGAGCAGTTCTTC. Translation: CASSLGPITQNEQFF.